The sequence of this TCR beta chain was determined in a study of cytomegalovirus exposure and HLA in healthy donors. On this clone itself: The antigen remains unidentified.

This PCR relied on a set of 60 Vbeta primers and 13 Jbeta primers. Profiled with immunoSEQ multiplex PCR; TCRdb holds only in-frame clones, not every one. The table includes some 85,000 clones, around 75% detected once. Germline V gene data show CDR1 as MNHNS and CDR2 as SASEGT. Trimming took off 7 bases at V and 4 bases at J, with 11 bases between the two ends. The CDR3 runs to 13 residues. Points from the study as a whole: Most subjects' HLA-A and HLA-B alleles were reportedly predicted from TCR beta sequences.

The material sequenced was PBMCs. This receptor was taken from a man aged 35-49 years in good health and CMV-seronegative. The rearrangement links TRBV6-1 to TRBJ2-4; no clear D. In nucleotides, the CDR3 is TGTGCCAGCATCGAGCCGGGTAAAAACATTCAGTACTTC. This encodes CASIEPGKNIQYF.